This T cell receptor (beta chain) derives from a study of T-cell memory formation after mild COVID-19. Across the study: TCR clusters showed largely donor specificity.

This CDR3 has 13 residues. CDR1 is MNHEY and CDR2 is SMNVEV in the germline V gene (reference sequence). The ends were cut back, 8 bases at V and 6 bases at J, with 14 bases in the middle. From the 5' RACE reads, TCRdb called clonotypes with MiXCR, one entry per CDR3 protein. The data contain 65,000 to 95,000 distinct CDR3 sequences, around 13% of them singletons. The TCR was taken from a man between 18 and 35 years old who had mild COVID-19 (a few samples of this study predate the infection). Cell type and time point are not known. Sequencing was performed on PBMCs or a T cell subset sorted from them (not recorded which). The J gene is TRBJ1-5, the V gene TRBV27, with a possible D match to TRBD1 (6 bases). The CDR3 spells CASGSDRLQPQHF. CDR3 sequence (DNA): TGTGCCAGCGGATCCGACAGGCTTCAGCCCCAGCATTTT.